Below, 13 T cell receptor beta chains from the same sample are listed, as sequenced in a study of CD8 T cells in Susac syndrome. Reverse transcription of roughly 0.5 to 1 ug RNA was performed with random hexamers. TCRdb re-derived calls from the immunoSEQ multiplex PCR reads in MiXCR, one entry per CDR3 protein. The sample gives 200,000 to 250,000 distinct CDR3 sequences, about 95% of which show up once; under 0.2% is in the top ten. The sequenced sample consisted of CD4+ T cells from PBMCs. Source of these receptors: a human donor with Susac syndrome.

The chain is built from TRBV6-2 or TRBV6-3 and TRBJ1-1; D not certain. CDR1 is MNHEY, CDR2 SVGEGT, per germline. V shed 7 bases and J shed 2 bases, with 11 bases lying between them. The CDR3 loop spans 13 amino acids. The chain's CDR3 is CASNRGPNTEAFF. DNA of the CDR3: TGTGCCAGCAACAGAGGTCCCAACACTGAAGCTTTCTTT.

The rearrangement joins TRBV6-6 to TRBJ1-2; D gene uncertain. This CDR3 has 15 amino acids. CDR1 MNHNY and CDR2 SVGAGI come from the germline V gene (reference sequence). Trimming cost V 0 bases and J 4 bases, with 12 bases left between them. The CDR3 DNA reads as TGTGCCAGCAGTTACTCGAAGGCAGCTATCTATGGCTACACCTTC. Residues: CASSYSKAAIYGYTF.

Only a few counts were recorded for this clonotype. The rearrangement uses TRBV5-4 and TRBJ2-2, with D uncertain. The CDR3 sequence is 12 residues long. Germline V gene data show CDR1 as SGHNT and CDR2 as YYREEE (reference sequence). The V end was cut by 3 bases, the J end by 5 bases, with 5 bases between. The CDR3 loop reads CASSSDTGELFF. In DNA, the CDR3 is TGTGCCAGCAGCTCCGATACCGGGGAGCTGTTTTTT. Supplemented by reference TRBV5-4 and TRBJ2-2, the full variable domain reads ETGVTQSPTHLIKTRGQQVTLRCSSQSGHNTVSWYQQALGQGPQFIFQYYREEENGRGNFPPRFSGLQFPNYSSELNVNALELDDSALYLCASSSDTGELFFGEGSRLTVL.

This chain's CDR3 is CSAGRDRGWDEQFF. For the CDR3, the DNA is TGCAGTGCAGGAAGGGACAGGGGGTGGGATGAGCAGTTCTTC. The J gene is TRBJ2-1, the V gene TRBV20-1; 11 bases map to TRBD1. The germline CDR1 and CDR2 sequences are DFQATT and SNEGSKA (reference sequence). The CDR3 loop spans 14 amino acids. V trimming: 6 bases; J trimming: 8 bases; junction bases outside the gene matches: 9.

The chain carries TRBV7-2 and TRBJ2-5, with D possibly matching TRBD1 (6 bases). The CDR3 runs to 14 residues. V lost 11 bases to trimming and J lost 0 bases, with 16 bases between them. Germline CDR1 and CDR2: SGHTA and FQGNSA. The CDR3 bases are TGTGCCTCTTCAAGGGGGACGAACCAAGAGACCCAGTACTTC. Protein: CASSRGTNQETQYF.

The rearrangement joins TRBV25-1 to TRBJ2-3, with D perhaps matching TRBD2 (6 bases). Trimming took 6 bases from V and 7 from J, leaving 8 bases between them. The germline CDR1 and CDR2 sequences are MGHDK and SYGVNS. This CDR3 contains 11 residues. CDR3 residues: CASSGGNTQYF. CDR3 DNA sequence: TGTGCCAGCAGCGGGGGAAATACGCAGTATTTT.

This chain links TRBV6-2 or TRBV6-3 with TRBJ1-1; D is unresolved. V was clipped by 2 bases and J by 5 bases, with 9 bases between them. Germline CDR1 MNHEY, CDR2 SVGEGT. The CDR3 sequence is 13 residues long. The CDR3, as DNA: TGTGCCAGCAGTTACGAGGGAGTTACTGAAGCTTTCTTT. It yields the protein CASSYEGVTEAFF.

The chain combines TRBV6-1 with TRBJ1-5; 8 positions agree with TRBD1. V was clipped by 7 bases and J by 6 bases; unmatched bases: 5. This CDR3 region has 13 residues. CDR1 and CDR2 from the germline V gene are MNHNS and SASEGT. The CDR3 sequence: CASNQDRVQPQHF. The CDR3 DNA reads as TGTGCCAGCAATCAGGACAGGGTTCAGCCCCAGCATTTT.

CDR3 sequence: CASSYGQLNYGYTF. CDR3 coding DNA: TGTGCCAGCAGTTACGGACAGCTTAACTATGGCTACACCTTC. The chain is built from TRBV6-2 or TRBV6-3 and TRBJ1-2; D might be TRBD1 (6 bases). The germline gives CDR1 MNHEY, CDR2 SVGEGT. Trimming cost V 2 bases and J 1 base, with 8 bases left between them. CDR3 size: 14 residues.

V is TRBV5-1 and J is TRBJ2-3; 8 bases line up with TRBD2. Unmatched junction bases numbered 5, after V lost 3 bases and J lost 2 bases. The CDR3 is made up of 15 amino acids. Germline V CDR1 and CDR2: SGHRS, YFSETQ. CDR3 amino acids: CASSYQAGVTDTQYF. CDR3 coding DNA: TGCGCCAGCAGCTACCAAGCGGGGGTCACAGATACGCAGTATTTT.

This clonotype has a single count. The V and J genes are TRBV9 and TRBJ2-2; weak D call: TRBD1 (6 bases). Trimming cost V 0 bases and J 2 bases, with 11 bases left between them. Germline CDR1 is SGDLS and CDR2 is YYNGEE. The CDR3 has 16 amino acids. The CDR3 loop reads CASSVAPGQNTGELFF. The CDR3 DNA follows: TGTGCCAGCAGCGTAGCCCCGGGACAAAACACCGGGGAGCTGTTTTTT.

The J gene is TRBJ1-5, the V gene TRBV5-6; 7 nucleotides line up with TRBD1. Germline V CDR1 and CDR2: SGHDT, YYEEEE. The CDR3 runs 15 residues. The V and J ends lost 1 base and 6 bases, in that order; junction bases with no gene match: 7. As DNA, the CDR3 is TGTGCCAGCAGCTTGAGGGAACAGGGGAGTCAGCCCCAGCATTTT. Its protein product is CASSLREQGSQPQHF.

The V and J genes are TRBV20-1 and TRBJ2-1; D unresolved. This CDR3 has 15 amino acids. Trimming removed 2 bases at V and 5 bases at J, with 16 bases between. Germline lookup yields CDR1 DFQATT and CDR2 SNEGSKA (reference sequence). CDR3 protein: CSARPYSHRDNEQFF. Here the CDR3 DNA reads TGCAGTGCTAGACCCTACTCCCATCGGGACAATGAGCAGTTCTTC.